A single sample gave rise to the 17 T cell receptor beta chains below, sequenced in a study of T cell repertoires in cytomegalovirus infection. TCRdb analysed the reads with MiXCR anew, one entry per CDR3 protein. The sample has under 850,000 distinct CDR3 sequences, 35% to 45% seen once. Specimen: PBMCs. The receptors derive from a human donor in good health (CMV status not recorded). Some clones in this sample may be carry-over from other donors' samples.

This clonotype was seen ten or more times. This rearrangement joins TRBV7-8 to TRBJ2-3, with 7 bases aligning to TRBD1. J was trimmed by 3 bases and V by 5 bases; bases with no gene match: 8. Germline-derived CDR1 and CDR2 are SGHVS and FQNEAQ. The length of the CDR3 is 15 residues. CDR3 nucleotide sequence: TGTGCCAGCAGCCCGGACGACAGGGTAACAGATACGCAGTATTTT. It encodes CASSPDDRVTDTQYF.

This chain connects TRBV6-1 to TRBJ1-1; D is perhaps TRBD1 (6 bases). This CDR3 contains 12 residues. The V and J ends lost 2 bases and 7 bases respectively, with 8 bases between them. Germline V CDR1 and CDR2: MNHNS, SASEGT. In DNA form, the CDR3 reads TGTGCCAGCAGTGAACGACAGGATGAAGCTTTCTTT. It yields the protein CASSERQDEAFF.

Ten or more counts support this clonotype. The genes are TRBV10-3 and TRBJ1-4; TRBD1 aligns across 9 bases. The length of the CDR3 is 12 residues. Germline lookup yields CDR1 ENHRY and CDR2 SYGVKD. The V segment lost 8 bases and the J segment 5 bases; nucleotides outside the gene matches: 0. CDR3 bases: TGTGCCATCGGGACAGGGAATGAAAAACTGTTTTTT. Its protein product is CAIGTGNEKLFF.

This clonotype has more than one count but fewer than ten. J is TRBJ2-5 and V is TRBV27; 7 nucleotides agree with TRBD2. The CDR3 contains 13 residues. The germline V gene has CDR1 MNHEY and CDR2 SMNVEV (reference sequence). The V segment lost 4 bases and the J segment 3 bases; nucleotides outside the gene matches: 2. The CDR3 sequence is CASSWDYKETQYF. CDR3 coding DNA: TGTGCCAGCAGTTGGGACTATAAAGAGACCCAGTACTTC.

V and J are TRBV18 and TRBJ2-3; D not resolved. This CDR3 region has 14 residues. Trimming cost V 11 bases and J 2 bases, with 17 bases left between them. Germline CDR1 KGHSH, CDR2 LQKENI. As DNA, the CDR3 is TGTGCCTCATCCCCCGGGCCCCCCACAGATACGCAGTATTTT. This sequence encodes CASSPGPPTDTQYF. The variable domain in full, completed from reference TRBV18 and TRBJ2-3, reads NAGVMQNPRHLVRRRGQEARLRCSPMKGHSHVYWYRQLPEEGLKFMVYLQKENIIDESGMPKERFSAEFPKEGPSILRIQQVVRGDSAAYFCASSPGPPTDTQYFGPGTRLTVL.

The rearrangement uses TRBV2 and TRBJ2-7, with unresolved D. The ends were cut back, 7 bases at V and 1 base at J, with 8 bases in the middle. The CDR3 has 12 residues. Germline V CDR1 and CDR2: SNHLY, FYNNEI. The CDR3 reads CASIGQSYEQYF. CDR3 in DNA: TGTGCCAGCATTGGTCAATCCTACGAGCAGTACTTC.

The chain carries TRBV11-2 and TRBJ2-1, with 13 bases aligning to TRBD2. Germline V gene data show CDR1 as SGHAT and CDR2 as FQNNGV. J lost 7 bases, V lost 4 bases, and 7 bases had no gene match. The CDR3 is 16 residues long. In DNA, the CDR3 is TGTGCCAGCAGCTCCCAAGTACTAGCGGGGGGGAATGAGCAGTTCTTC. This codes for CASSSQVLAGGNEQFF.

This clonotype showed up just a few times. V is TRBV5-4 and J is TRBJ2-1, with TRBD2 matching 8 bases. This CDR3 has 16 residues. V was clipped by 4 bases and J by 8 bases; unmatched bases: 14. The V gene's germline CDR1 is SGHNT and CDR2 YYREEE (reference sequence). CDR3 residues: CASSLLLAEKRDEQFF. The CDR3 DNA sequence: TGTGCCAGCAGCCTATTACTAGCGGAAAAACGGGATGAGCAGTTCTTC.

This clonotype was detected only a few times. The genes are TRBV12-3 or TRBV12-4 and TRBJ1-5; D gene uncertain. The length of the CDR3 is 15 residues. The germline V and J ends were trimmed by 3 bases and 3 bases, with 12 bases remaining between them. For the CDR3, the DNA is TGTGCCAGCAGTTTTGCAGGAGGCCCCAATCAGCCCCAGCATTTT. Protein sequence: CASSFAGGPNQPQHF.

The J gene is TRBJ2-1, the V gene TRBV20-1; D might be TRBD1 (6 bases). The V end lost 4 bases, the J end lost 7 bases, and 17 bases lay between the germline ends. The CDR3 loop spans 14 amino acids. Germline values: CDR1 DFQATT, CDR2 SNEGSKA (reference sequence). CDR3 DNA: TGCAGTGCTATCGACCCCAACAGGGAAAATGAGCAGTTCTTC. Protein product: CSAIDPNRENEQFF.

This clonotype was picked up one time. The chain recombines TRBV6-2 or TRBV6-3 with TRBJ2-5; D is tentatively TRBD1 or TRBD2 (6 bases each). CDR1 and CDR2 from the germline V gene are MNHEY and SVGEGT. With 8 bases removed from V and 3 bases from J, the gap between germline ends came to 16 bases. This CDR3 comprises 14 residues. The CDR3 region has the DNA TGTGCCAGCGGGGGGATGACAGGAAAAGAGACCCAGTACTTC. Translated: CASGGMTGKETQYF.

The chain couples TRBV28 to TRBJ1-2; D is undetermined. The CDR3 loop spans 15 amino acids. CDR1 is MDHEN, CDR2 SYDVKM, per germline. V dropped 6 bases and J dropped 7 bases, with 21 bases sitting between them. CDR3 sequence (DNA): TGTGCCAGCAGGCCCCCTCCCGAGGGATCTGCTGGCTACACCTTC. This gives the protein CASRPPPEGSAGYTF.

This clonotype has a handful of counts. The genes are TRBV19 and TRBJ2-3, with TRBD2 as a possible D gene (5 bases). The V and J ends lost 5 bases and 2 bases respectively, with 23 bases between them. CDR3 length: 18 amino acids. CDR1 and CDR2 (germline): LNHDA, SQIVND (reference sequence). The CDR3: CASSPGLGSIGPTDTQYF. CDR3 nucleotides: TGTGCCAGTAGTCCCGGTCTGGGGAGCATTGGCCCCACAGATACGCAGTATTTT. Full variable domain (remainder filled in from reference TRBV19 and TRBJ2-3): DGGITQSPKYLFRKEGQNVTLSCEQNLNHDAMYWYRQDPGQGLRLIYYSQIVNDFQKGDIAEGYSVSREKKESFPLTVTSAQKNPTAFYLCASSPGLGSIGPTDTQYFGPGTRLTVL.

This clonotype came up many times. The chain combines TRBV6-1 with TRBJ1-2; 11 bases match TRBD1. The CDR3 has 15 residues. Germline assignment: CDR1 MNHNS and CDR2 SASEGT. The ends lost 6 bases at V and 4 bases at J; junction bases unmatched: 7. CDR3: CASSPGQGALYGYTF. For the CDR3, the DNA is TGTGCCAGCAGCCCTGGACAGGGGGCCCTCTATGGCTACACCTTC.

The chain couples TRBV24-1 to TRBJ2-1; TRBD2 agrees at 11 bases. Germline V CDR1 and CDR2: KGHDR, SFDVKD. This CDR3 has 15 amino acids. The V and J ends lost 12 bases and 6 bases, in that order; junction bases with no gene match: 12. Written as DNA, the CDR3 is TGTGCCTCAAGTGTGGGTAGCGGGAGGGCCAATGAGCAGTTCTTC. Amino acids: CASSVGSGRANEQFF.

This clonotype has just a few counts. The chain joins TRBV14 to TRBJ1-1; D is ambiguous. CDR1 and CDR2 (germline): SGHDN, FVKESK. The V and J ends lost 6 bases and 3 bases respectively, with 14 bases between them. The CDR3 runs 14 residues. DNA for the CDR3: TGTGCCAGCAGTTCCGTGGGGTCGCACACTGAAGCTTTCTTT. It is translated as CASSSVGSHTEAFF.

This clonotype was detected ten times or more. The chain has TRBV7-2 and TRBJ1-5; 8 bases are shared with TRBD1. V shed 3 bases, J shed 4 bases, and the junction held 8 bases outside the gene matches. The CDR3 runs 16 residues. Germline CDR1 reads SGHTA; CDR2 reads FQGNSA. The chain's CDR3 is CASSFPGQGANQPQHF. Written as DNA, the CDR3 is TGTGCCAGCAGCTTTCCAGGCCAGGGGGCGAATCAGCCCCAGCATTTT.